This TCR beta chain was retrieved from a study of cytomegalovirus exposure and HLA in healthy donors. Turning to the study itself: Researchers previously reported finding 90 million to 120 million unique TCR beta sequences from approximately 190 million T cells.

Study findings and constraints: Researchers counted around 180 TCR beta chains as cytomegalovirus-associated. Being productive about 90% or about 30% of the time was typical of most TCR beta V segments in an earlier analysis.

Concerning this clone itself: The target antigen is unknown.

It was with 60 Vbeta and 13 Jbeta primers that the PCR ran. Clones were sequenced by immunoSEQ multiplex PCR, and TCRdb holds only the in-frame ones, with some missing. This sample carries over 150,000 clones, around 68% of them seen once, and the ten largest clones take less than 1.5%. Sequenced: PBMCs. The TCR sequence derives from a man aged 45-65 years in good health and CMV-seronegative.

CDR3 in DNA: TGTGCCAGCAGTTTACCTGGACAGTACGAGCAGTACTTC. Translation: CASSLPGQYEQYF. The rearrangement joins TRBV28 to TRBJ2-7; D might be TRBD1 (6 bases). V lost 2 bases to trimming and J lost 4 bases, with 9 bases between them. Germline V gene sequence: CDR1 MDHEN, CDR2 SYDVKM. This CDR3 region has 13 residues.